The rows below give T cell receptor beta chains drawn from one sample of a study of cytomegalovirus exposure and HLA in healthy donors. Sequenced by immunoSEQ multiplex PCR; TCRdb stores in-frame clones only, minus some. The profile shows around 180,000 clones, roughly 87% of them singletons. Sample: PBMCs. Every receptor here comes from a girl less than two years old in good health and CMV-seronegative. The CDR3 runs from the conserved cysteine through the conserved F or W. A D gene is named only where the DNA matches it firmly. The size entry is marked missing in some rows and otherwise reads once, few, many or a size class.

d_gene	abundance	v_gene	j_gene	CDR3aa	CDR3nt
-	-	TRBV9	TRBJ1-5	CASSVGSANQPQHF	TGTGCCAGCAGCGTAGGGAGCGCCAATCAGCCCCAGCATTTT
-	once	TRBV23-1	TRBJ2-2	CAPRRNDTGELFF	TGCGCCCCCAGAAGAAACGACACCGGGGAGCTGTTTTTT
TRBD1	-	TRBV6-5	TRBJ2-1	CASSYSKDRDYNEQFF	TGTGCCAGCAGTTACTCGAAGGACAGGGACTACAATGAGCAGTTCTTC
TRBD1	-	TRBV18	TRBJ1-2	CASSPQGAGTNYGYTF	TGTGCCAGCTCACCCCAGGGGGCAGGTACTAACTATGGCTACACCTTC
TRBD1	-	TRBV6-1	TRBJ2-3	CASSEDASRGGAYPDTQYF	TGTGCCAGCAGTGAAGACGCGTCCCGAGGGGGCGCCTATCCAGATACGCAGTATTTT
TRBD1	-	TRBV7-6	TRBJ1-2	CASSLRTGYYTF	TGTGCCAGCAGCTTGCGGACAGGATACTACACCTTC
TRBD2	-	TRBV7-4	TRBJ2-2	CASSLALAGGDTGELFF	TGTGCCAGCAGCTTAGCTCTAGCGGGAGGAGACACCGGGGAGCTGTTTTTT
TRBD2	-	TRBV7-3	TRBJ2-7	CASSLGDRVSGGHEQYF	TGTGCCAGCAGCTTAGGAGACCGGGTTAGCGGGGGTCACGAGCAGTACTTC
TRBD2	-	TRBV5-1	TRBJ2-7	CASSPQLGLAGGDGEQYF	TGCGCCAGCAGCCCGCAACTGGGACTAGCGGGAGGGGACGGGGAGCAGTACTTC
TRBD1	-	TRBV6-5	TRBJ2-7	CARSPRGGWEQYF	TGTGCCAGAAGTCCGAGAGGGGGCTGGGAGCAGTACTTC
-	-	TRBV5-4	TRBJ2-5	CASRPTMTETQYF	TGTGCCAGCAGGCCGACTATGACAGAGACCCAGTACTTC
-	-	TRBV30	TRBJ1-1	CAWSVLMGTSEAFF	TGTGCCTGGAGTGTACTAATGGGGACATCTGAAGCTTTCTTT